This T cell receptor (beta chain) was recovered during a study of cytomegalovirus exposure and HLA in healthy donors. General study findings and limits: Accurate predictions that matched the HLA-A and HLA-B alleles of most subjects were reportedly made from TCR beta sequences. Previous analysis showed most TCR beta V segments were productive about 87% or about 30% of the time. Overall, around 160 TCR beta chains were annotated as cytomegalovirus-associated. An apparent linkage of common viral pathogens to several of the most significant clusters emerged in a later analysis.

Points on this clone: The antigen is unknown.

The CDR3 totals 21 residues. The junction had 24 bases not matched to a gene; V was cut back by 1 base and J by 4 bases. Per the germline V gene, CDR1 is SGHVS and CDR2 is FQNEAQ. Primers for the PCR totalled 60 Vbeta and 13 Jbeta. Measured with immunoSEQ multiplex PCR; TCRdb has only the in-frame clones, and not every one. The table lists more than 95,000 clones, 80% to 90% of them singletons. The chain links TRBV7-8 to TRBJ2-5; 7 positions match TRBD2. Material for sequencing was PBMCs. The source is a woman younger than 45 in good health and CMV-seronegative. CDR3 loop: CASSLVGRAGRELAPGETQYF. The DNA for the CDR3 is TGTGCCAGCAGCTTAGTGGGCCGCGCAGGGCGGGAGCTGGCCCCAGGAGAGACCCAGTACTTC.